Listed here are 8 T cell receptor beta chains from one sample, sequenced in a study of blood T cell repertoires in COVID-19. The assay was immunoSEQ multiplex PCR, and TCRdb's table has in-frame clones only and misses some. The profile shows about 180,000 clones, approximately 88% of them singletons. The material sequenced was peripheral blood. These receptors originate from a woman between 35 and 50 years old with COVID-19, enrolled during active disease.

The J gene is TRBJ2-1, the V gene TRBV5-1; 8 nucleotides line up with TRBD1. Per germline, CDR1 SGHRS and CDR2 YFSETQ. V gave up 2 bases and J gave up 1 base; unmatched junction bases: 2. The CDR3 totals 15 residues. The DNA for the CDR3 is TGCGCCAGCAGCTTTGGGACAGGTTCCTACAATGAGCAGTTCTTC. Encoded protein: CASSFGTGSYNEQFF.

The chain joins TRBV7-3 to TRBJ2-5, with 9 bases that match TRBD1. Trimming removed 5 bases from V and 2 bases from J; junction bases left unmatched: 6. CDR3 size: 15 residues. Germline CDR1 and CDR2: SGHTA and FQGTGA. The CDR3 spells CASSQDRGRQETQYF. CDR3 coding DNA: TGTGCCAGCAGCCAGGACAGGGGAAGGCAAGAGACCCAGTACTTC.

This clone has a handful of counts. The chain has TRBV27 and TRBJ2-1; tentatively, D is TRBD2 (5 bases). The germline gives CDR1 MNHEY, CDR2 SMNVEV (reference sequence). The CDR3 runs to 15 residues. Trimming took off 0 bases at V and 5 bases at J, with 11 bases between the two ends. CDR3 DNA: TGTGCCAGCAGTTTATCAAGAGGGCTGAACAATGAGCAGTTCTTC. Protein sequence: CASSLSRGLNNEQFF.

A word on this clone: Additional DNA sequences in this sample encode the identical CDR3. The chain employs TRBV5-1 and TRBJ1-2, with TRBD1 matching over 8 bases. Germline loops: CDR1 SGHRS, CDR2 YFSETQ. This CDR3 contains 16 residues. V trimming: 0 bases; J trimming: 4 bases; junction bases outside the gene matches: 8. The CDR3 nucleotides are TGCGCCAGCAGCTTGGGGCAGGGGGCCCCCGGCTATGGCTACACCTTC. Amino acid sequence: CASSLGQGAPGYGYTF.

This clone appeared a few times. V and J are TRBV7-3 and TRBJ2-3; D unresolved. Germline V gene sequence: CDR1 SGHTA, CDR2 FQGTGA. This CDR3 comprises 15 residues. Deletions cut 0 bases from V and 0 bases from J, with 7 bases between. CDR3 in amino acids: CASSLTVSSTDTQYF. Here the CDR3 DNA reads TGTGCCAGCAGCTTAACTGTCTCTAGCACAGATACGCAGTATTTT.

The rearrangement links TRBV9 to TRBJ1-1; D gene uncertain. Germline CDR1 reads SGDLS; CDR2 reads YYNGEE. V was pared by 5 bases and J by 1 base, with 9 bases between. This CDR3 region has 13 residues. In DNA form, the CDR3 reads TGTGCCAGCAGACCGTCGGGGAACACTGAAGCTTTCTTT. Protein product: CASRPSGNTEAFF.

In the case of this clone: An end of the junction does not agree with germline; a read error may underlie this. V gene TRBV7-8 combines with J gene TRBJ2-7, with D possibly being TRBD2 (5 bases). This CDR3 comprises 13 residues. The V gene's germline CDR1 is SGHVS and CDR2 FQNEAQ. The chain's CDR3 is CASSLDSPAGLDF. CDR3 nucleotides: TGTGCCAGCAGCTTAGACTCCCCCGCGGGCCTTGACTTC.

The rearrangement links TRBV27 to TRBJ2-7; tentatively, D is TRBD2 (5 bases). Germline V lookup: CDR1 MNHEY, CDR2 SMNVEV (reference sequence). The V end was cut by 2 bases, the J end by 2 bases, with 10 bases between. This CDR3 is built from 14 residues. Here the CDR3 DNA reads TGTGCCAGCAGTTTAAAAGGCGGGCCCTACGAGCAGTACTTC. Protein: CASSLKGGPYEQYF.